This is a list of T cell receptor beta chains from one sample in a study of T cell responses to AZD1222 COVID-19 vaccine. Assay used: immunoSEQ multiplex PCR; TCRdb lists only in-frame clones, some missing. The sample lists about 150,000 clones; 90% were seen once. The starting material was peripheral blood, obtained on day 0 of AZD1222 vaccination. Every receptor here comes from an adult in good health. Each CDR3 is given with its conserved first and last residue. D genes are given only for firm matches. Clone size is not always given. Where it is, it says once, few, many or a class for expanded clones.

NA TRBJ1-5 NA TRBV2 CASMGQDSNQPQHF TGTGCCAGCATGGGGCAAGATAGCAATCAGCCCCAGCATTTT
NA TRBJ1-6 NA TRBV27 CASSSEIPINSPLHF TGTGCCAGCAGTTCAGAAATCCCGATTAATTCACCCCTCCACTTT
few TRBJ1-2 TRBD1 TRBV7-2 CASSPSRQGIYGYTF TGTGCCAGCAGCCCATCTCGACAGGGGATCTATGGCTACACCTTC
NA TRBJ2-7 TRBD2 TRBV28 CASRRTSGTGEQYF TGTGCCAGCAGGCGGACTAGCGGGACCGGCGAGCAGTACTTC
NA TRBJ1-1 NA TRBV6-5 CASSYSSQQGEAFF TGTGCCAGCAGTTACTCGAGTCAACAGGGTGAAGCTTTCTTT
NA TRBJ2-2 NA TRBV4-1 CASSQDGGGGTGELFF TGCGCCAGCAGCCAAGATGGCGGAGGCGGGACCGGGGAGCTGTTTTTT
few TRBJ2-7 TRBD1 TRBV11-2 CASSRHRDSSSYEQYF TGTGCCAGCAGCAGACACCGGGACAGCAGTTCCTACGAGCAGTACTTC
NA TRBJ1-2 NA TRBV3-1/TRBV3-2 CASSQIQGGYTF TGTGCCAGCAGCCAAATACAGGGCGGCTACACCTTC
NA TRBJ2-1 TRBD2 TRBV27 CASRPGLAEYNEQFF TGTGCCAGCAGGCCGGGACTAGCGGAATACAATGAGCAGTTCTTC
NA TRBJ1-2 NA TRBV19 CASSMDKGGYTF TGTGCCAGTAGTATGGACAAAGGAGGCTACACCTTC
NA TRBJ2-1 NA TRBV7-3 CASSFNIRGGGNEQFF TGTGCCAGCAGCTTTAATATACGGGGAGGGGGCAATGAGCAGTTCTTC
once TRBJ1-2 NA TRBV29-1 CSVDARLYGYTF TGCAGCGTTGACGCCAGGCTCTATGGCTACACCTTC
NA TRBJ1-3 TRBD1 TRBV7-6 CASSLGQELGNTIYF TGTGCCAGCAGCTTGGGACAGGAGCTAGGAAACACCATATATTTT
NA TRBJ1-2 NA TRBV14 CASSQLLNYGYTF TGTGCCAGCAGCCAGCTCCTTAACTATGGCTACACCTTC
NA TRBJ1-5 NA TRBV5-6 CASSPGTGDNQPQHF TGTGCCAGCAGCCCGGGAACGGGAGATAATCAGCCCCAGCATTTT
NA TRBJ2-1 NA TRBV7-9 CASSTQGYNEQFF TGTGCCAGCTCAACCCAGGGCTACAATGAGCAGTTCTTC
NA TRBJ2-1 NA TRBV5-1 CASSLHVPGVNYNEQFF TGCGCCAGCTCCTTGCATGTCCCGGGGGTAAACTACAATGAGCAGTTCTTC
NA TRBJ1-1 TRBD1 TRBV28 CASSHRGMNTEAFF TGTGCCAGCAGTCACAGGGGGATGAACACTGAAGCTTTCTTT
NA TRBJ2-7 NA TRBV7-8 CASSLYGRIVSSYEQYF TGTGCCAGCAGCTTATACGGACGAATAGTTTCGTCCTACGAGCAGTACTTC
NA TRBJ2-1 TRBD2 TRBV7-6 CASSLGREMYNEQFF TGTGCCAGCAGCTTAGGGCGGGAGATGTACAATGAGCAGTTCTTC
NA TRBJ1-2 TRBD1 TRBV6-4 CASRPGQALSYGYTF TGTGCCAGCAGGCCTGGACAGGCTTTAAGCTATGGCTACACCTTC
once TRBJ2-7 NA TRBV28 CASSFLLRELPYEQYF TGTGCCAGCAGTTTTTTGTTGCGGGAACTCCCCTACGAGCAGTACTTC
NA TRBJ1-4 NA TRBV4-2 CASSHTKGGPNEKLFF TGTGCCAGCAGCCATACTAAGGGGGGTCCCAATGAAAAACTGTTTTTT
NA TRBJ2-5 TRBD2 TRBV12-3/TRBV12-4 CASRAGARGTQYF TGTGCCAGCAGAGCGGGAGCGCGTGGGACCCAGTACTTC
NA TRBJ1-2 NA TRBV15 CATSGEQGEVQPSYGYTF TGTGCCACCAGCGGGGAACAGGGAGAAGTCCAACCTAGCTATGGCTACACCTTC
NA TRBJ2-2 TRBD1 TRBV3-1/TRBV3-2 CASRRQGSGELFF TGTGCCAGCAGGAGACAGGGGTCCGGGGAGCTGTTTTTT
NA TRBJ1-2 TRBD1 TRBV6-5 CASSTRQGIGYTF TGTGCCAGCAGTACCCGACAGGGAATCGGCTACACCTTC
NA TRBJ1-5 NA TRBV27 CASSLLSSPGWRNQPQHF TGTGCCAGCAGTTTACTCTCTTCTCCAGGGTGGCGCAATCAGCCCCAGCATTTT
NA TRBJ1-1 TRBD1 TRBV5-1 CASSWGTGRKNTEAFF TGCGCCAGCAGCTGGGGGACAGGGAGGAAGAACACTGAAGCTTTCTTT
NA TRBJ2-2 NA TRBV5-6 CASSLGQNTGELFF TGTGCCAGCAGCTTAGGACAGAACACCGGGGAGCTGTTTTTT
NA TRBJ1-2 NA TRBV4-2 CASSQDLGRTPLGGYTF TGTGCCAGCAGCCAAGATTTAGGCAGGACCCCACTAGGTGGCTACACCTTC
NA TRBJ1-4 NA TRBV28 CASNGSEEKLFF TGTGCCAGCAACGGATCAGAAGAAAAACTGTTTTTT
NA TRBJ2-7 TRBD2 TRBV5-1 CASSLDLAGGVYEQYF TGCGCCAGCAGCTTGGATCTAGCGGGAGGTGTATACGAGCAGTACTTC
NA TRBJ2-3 TRBD2 TRBV10-3 CAISRLAASTDTQYF TGTGCCATCAGTCGACTAGCGGCTAGCACAGATACGCAGTATTTT
NA TRBJ2-7 TRBD2 TRBV7-2 CASSLEASGLPRNEQYF TGTGCCAGCAGCTTAGAGGCTAGCGGGCTTCCCCGGAACGAGCAGTACTTC
NA TRBJ2-7 TRBD2 TRBV28 CASRGSGEATYEQYF TGTGCCAGCAGGGGCAGCGGGGAAGCGACCTACGAGCAGTACTTC
NA TRBJ2-7 NA TRBV29-1 CSAGDGTYEQYF TGCAGCGCCGGGGACGGAACCTACGAGCAGTACTTC
NA TRBJ1-2 NA TRBV15 CATSRDKFGAGYGYTF NA
NA TRBJ1-2 NA TRBV5-6 CASSLALRYTNYGYTF TGTGCCAGCAGCTTGGCACTACGCTACACCAACTATGGCTACACCTTC
NA TRBJ2-5 NA TRBV4-2 CASSHTQKEETQYF TGTGCCAGCAGCCATACCCAAAAAGAAGAGACCCAGTACTTC
NA TRBJ2-3 NA TRBV29-1 CSVELFLTRSADTQYF TGCAGCGTTGAACTGTTTTTGACTAGGTCTGCAGATACGCAGTATTTT
NA TRBJ2-7 TRBD1 TRBV23-1 CASRLPGTGFLYPYEQYF TGCGCCAGCCGCCTCCCTGGGACAGGCTTTCTTTACCCCTACGAGCAGTACTTC
NA TRBJ1-2 NA TRBV4-3 CASSHQNKYERDYGYTF TGCGCCAGCAGCCACCAAAATAAATACGAGCGGGACTATGGCTACACCTTC
NA TRBJ1-2 TRBD1 TRBV2 CASSADRGLIGYTF TGTGCCAGCAGTGCCGACAGGGGGCTGATCGGCTACACCTTC
few TRBJ2-7 TRBD2 TRBV7-9 CASSGLAGEGVGPYEQYF TGTGCCAGCAGCGGACTAGCGGGAGAGGGGGTGGGGCCCTACGAGCAGTACTTC
once TRBJ1-1 NA TRBV6-5 CASSYLGMDTEAFF TGTGCCAGCAGTTACTTAGGGATGGACACTGAAGCTTTCTTT
once TRBJ1-4 TRBD1 TRBV19 CASSFGTGANEKLFF TGTGCCAGTAGTTTCGGGACAGGGGCGAATGAAAAACTGTTTTTT
NA TRBJ2-1 TRBD1 TRBV27 CASSLKGTAYNEQFF TGTGCCAGCAGTTTAAAGGGGACAGCATACAATGAGCAGTTCTTC
NA TRBJ2-2 TRBD1 TRBV6-4 CASSDSARGSTGELFF TGTGCCAGCAGTGACTCGGCCAGGGGGTCCACCGGGGAGCTGTTTTTT
NA TRBJ1-5 TRBD1 TRBV6-1 CASSATTGLLNQPQHF TGTGCCAGCAGTGCCACGACAGGGCTACTGAATCAGCCCCAGCATTTT
NA TRBJ2-2 NA TRBV6-2/TRBV6-3 CASSYSGVDTGELFF TGTGCCAGCAGTTACTCGGGAGTGGACACCGGGGAGCTGTTTTTT
NA TRBJ1-1 NA TRBV5-8 CASSLLRMNTEAFF TGTGCCAGCAGCTTGTTACGGATGAACACTGAAGCTTTCTTT
once TRBJ1-5 NA TRBV6-5 CASRDSTNNQPQHF TGTGCCAGCAGGGACAGCACTAACAATCAGCCCCAGCATTTT
once TRBJ2-2 NA TRBV5-6 CASSSIGAGPDTGELFF TGTGCCAGCAGCTCAATAGGGGCGGGCCCAGACACCGGGGAGCTGTTTTTT
NA TRBJ2-7 NA TRBV19 CASSIESGPYEQYF TGTGCCAGTAGTATTGAAAGTGGCCCCTACGAGCAGTACTTC
NA TRBJ1-1 NA TRBV5-1 CASSLDFAGLVEGFDTEAFF TGCGCCAGCAGCTTGGATTTCGCGGGGCTGGTAGAAGGGTTTGACACTGAAGCTTTCTTT
NA TRBJ2-5 NA TRBV14 CASSLQGFQETQYF TGTGCCAGCAGTCTACAGGGATTCCAAGAGACCCAGTACTTC
few TRBJ2-7 TRBD1 TRBV25-1 CASNPGQGHEQYF TGTGCCAGCAATCCGGGACAGGGTCACGAGCAGTACTTC
NA TRBJ1-5 TRBD1 TRBV4-1 CASSRGPLQGAGSNQPQHF TGCGCCAGCAGCCGAGGACCTTTACAGGGGGCCGGTAGCAATCAGCCCCAGCATTTT
NA TRBJ1-1 NA TRBV7-6 CASSLNAGANTEAFF TGTGCCAGCAGCTTAAATGCAGGGGCGAACACTGAAGCTTTCTTT